These 17 T cell receptor beta chains share one sample of origin, sequenced in a study of shared clonotypes between healthy human individuals. Profiled with immunoSEQ multiplex PCR; TCRdb holds only in-frame clones, not every one. This table holds under 1 million clones, around 96% found once. Positively selected for CCR7, the CD45RO-negative cells used as naive CD8 cells excluded terminally differentiated effector memory CD45RA+ cells. The specimen sequenced was naive CD8+ T cells sorted from blood. These TCRs come from a man aged 25-40 years in good health.

This clone came up once. This chain links TRBV5-6 with TRBJ1-1, with TRBD1 identical over 7 bases. The CDR3 is 15 residues long. After removal of 0 bases from V and 1 base from J, the junction contained 3 bases not matched to a gene. The germline V gene encodes CDR1 SGHDT and CDR2 YYEEEE. CDR3 sequence: CASSLAGQENTEAFF. DNA for the CDR3: TGTGCCAGCAGCTTGGCCGGACAGGAGAACACTGAAGCTTTCTTT.

The V and J genes are TRBV4-3 and TRBJ1-3, with a tentative D call TRBD1 (5 bases). This CDR3 is built from 16 residues. The V end was cut by 4 bases, the J end by 4 bases, with 17 bases between. Germline V gene sequence: CDR1 LGHNA, CDR2 YSLEER. The CDR3 region has the DNA TGCGCCAGCAGCCCCAAGGAAAGGGGTTGGGGAAACACCATATATTTT. This encodes CASSPKERGWGNTIYF.

As concerns this clone: Other DNA sequences of this sample code for an identical CDR3. This CDR3 reads CASRTLNQPQHF. CDR3 nucleotides: TGTGCCAGCCGGACCCTCAACCAGCCCCAGCATTTT. The genes are TRBV27 and TRBJ1-5; no firm D call. The V end was cut by 8 bases, the J end by 7 bases, with 12 bases between. The V gene's germline CDR1 is MNHEY and CDR2 SMNVEV (reference sequence). The CDR3 is 12 amino acids.

V usage is TRBV7-8 and J usage is TRBJ2-7, with TRBD2 matching over 9 bases. Germline trimming cut 6 bases from V and 3 bases from J; bases unmatched to any gene: 9. CDR1 is SGHVS and CDR2 is FQNEAQ in the germline V gene. The CDR3 totals 15 residues. CDR3 in DNA: TGTGCCAGCAGTTCTCCGGGACTAGCACTCTACGAGCAGTACTTC. Translated, it gives CASSSPGLALYEQYF.

J is TRBJ2-1 and V is TRBV7-9; 13 nucleotides agree with TRBD2. After removal of 5 bases from V and 7 bases from J, the junction contained 5 bases not matched to a gene. The CDR3 is 15 amino acids. Germline CDR1 reads SEHNR; CDR2 reads FQNEAQ (reference sequence). The CDR3 sequence: CASSPGLAGTNEQFF. CDR3 nucleotides: TGTGCCAGCAGCCCGGGACTAGCGGGGACTAATGAGCAGTTCTTC.

V gene TRBV2 combines with J gene TRBJ2-2; tentative D call: TRBD2 (5 bases). Germline loops: CDR1 SNHLY, CDR2 FYNNEI. The CDR3 is 11 amino acids. Deletions cut 7 bases from V and 6 bases from J, with 6 bases between. The CDR3 sequence: CASMGAGELFF. In DNA form, the CDR3 reads TGTGCCAGCATGGGAGCCGGGGAGCTGTTTTTT.

V gene TRBV5-1 combines with J gene TRBJ2-7, with TRBD1 identical over 9 bases. V was pared by 0 bases and J by 5 bases, with 9 bases of the junction left unmatched. Germline CDR1 SGHRS, CDR2 YFSETQ. The CDR3 consists of 16 residues. CDR3 amino acids: CASSLGPGTGLNEQYF. CDR3 in DNA: TGCGCCAGCAGCTTGGGACCCGGGACAGGGTTAAACGAGCAGTACTTC.

The chain joins TRBV9 to TRBJ2-2; 7 bases are shared with TRBD1. J lost 4 bases, V lost 3 bases, and 6 bases had no gene match. The CDR3 loop spans 15 amino acids. CDR1 SGDLS and CDR2 YYNGEE come from the germline V gene. The CDR3 nucleotides are TGTGCCAGCAGCGCCCGACAGGGCCGCACCGGGGAGCTGTTTTTT. Amino acids: CASSARQGRTGELFF.

The chain carries TRBV15 and TRBJ2-6; D unclear. Trimming removed 3 bases at V and 3 bases at J, with 6 bases between. Germline CDR1 is LNHNV and CDR2 is YYDKDF (reference sequence). This CDR3 has 14 amino acids. The CDR3 loop is CATSSPRGANVLTF. In nucleotides, the CDR3 is TGTGCCACCAGCAGCCCGCGTGGGGCCAACGTCCTGACTTTC.

The chain is built from TRBV9 and TRBJ2-7; D gene unclear. Trimming cost V 0 bases and J 2 bases, with 12 bases left between them. The CDR3 totals 15 residues. Germline CDR1 SGDLS, CDR2 YYNGEE. The CDR3 loop reads CASSVDGGSPYEQYF. The CDR3 coding sequence is TGTGCCAGCAGCGTAGACGGTGGCAGCCCCTACGAGCAGTACTTC.

This rearrangement joins TRBV6-5 to TRBJ2-1; 7 nucleotides align to TRBD1. The CDR3 is made up of 14 amino acids. The V gene's germline CDR1 is MNHEY and CDR2 SVGAGI. The V gene end was trimmed by 4 bases and the J gene end by 2 bases; junction bases not matched to a gene: 2. CDR3 nucleotide sequence: TGTGCCAGCAGTTGGCAGGGGGCCTACAATGAGCAGTTCTTC. It translates to CASSWQGAYNEQFF.

The rearrangement uses TRBV27 and TRBJ1-1, with D maybe TRBD1 (5 bases). V lost 1 base and J lost 5, with 14 bases in between. Germline CDR1 and CDR2: MNHEY and SMNVEV (reference sequence). There are 15 residues in the CDR3. The CDR3 sequence is CASSLYRGRETEAFF. DNA of the CDR3: TGTGCCAGCAGTTTATATCGGGGGAGGGAAACTGAAGCTTTCTTT.

The chain uses TRBV14 and TRBJ2-3; 7 bases line up with TRBD1. The length of the CDR3 is 13 residues. Trimming removed 4 bases from V and 10 bases from J; junction bases left unmatched: 8. Germline V gene sequence: CDR1 SGHDN, CDR2 FVKESK. As DNA, the CDR3 is TGTGCCAGCAGCCTTTTACAGGGGTGGGCGCAGTATTTT. This gives the protein CASSLLQGWAQYF.

This chain joins TRBV6-6 and TRBJ1-1, with 10 bases matching TRBD1. CDR1 is MNHNY and CDR2 is SVGAGI in the germline V gene (reference sequence). J lost 3 bases, V lost 9 bases, and 10 bases had no gene match. The CDR3 runs 15 residues. The CDR3: CASSPGTGVDTEAFF. As DNA, the CDR3 is TGTGCCAGTAGTCCCGGGACAGGGGTAGACACTGAAGCTTTCTTT.

CDR3 loop: CASSWEAGNYGYTF. CDR3 DNA sequence: TGTGCCAGCAGCTGGGAGGCAGGGAACTATGGCTACACCTTC. The rearrangement joins TRBV6-1 to TRBJ1-2, with a weak D call TRBD1 (5 bases). Trimming cost V 6 bases and J 2 bases, with 13 bases left between them. CDR3 length equals 14 residues. The germline V gene has CDR1 MNHNS and CDR2 SASEGT.

The chain carries TRBV2 and TRBJ2-7, with 7 bases matching TRBD1. The length of the CDR3 is 13 residues. With V trimmed by 4 bases and J by 6 bases, 6 bases remained unmatched. Per the germline V gene, CDR1 is SNHLY and CDR2 is FYNNEI. This CDR3 is CASSARHRGEQYF. The CDR3 DNA is TGTGCCAGCAGTGCTAGGCACAGGGGCGAGCAGTACTTC.

The CDR3 DNA sequence: TGTGCCAGCAGTTACCTCCGGGGGCAGGGGGAGACCCAGTACTTC. Translating gives CASSYLRGQGETQYF. This chain joins TRBV6-6 and TRBJ2-5, with D perhaps TRBD1 or TRBD2 (6 bases each). This CDR3 spans 15 amino acids. CDR1 MNHNY and CDR2 SVGAGI come from the germline V gene (reference sequence). The V gene lost 2 bases and the J gene lost 5 bases, with 15 bases spanning the gap.